This entry features one T cell receptor beta chain sequence. Its antigen remains unknown. These data are taken from a study of vaccination effects on CD4 cells after COVID-19. Trimming removed 2 bases from V and 6 bases from J, with 7 bases in between. This CDR3 contains 12 residues. Study-wide points: The vaccine-induced clones of healthy vaccinees included only 1 of 255 that cross-reacted with common cold coronaviruses. Marked clonal contraction was seen late after vaccination (in both infection- and vaccine-induced clones).

Sequencing was performed with immunoSEQ multiplex PCR; in TCRdb, only in-frame clones are kept and a portion is missing. The table lists 30,000 to 40,000 clones, roughly 82% of them singletons, with 2.9% in the top ten. A 10-day culture period preceded the isolation of CD4+ T cells. Vaccine recipients, nucleocapsid antibody negative, had no prior SARS-CoV-2 infection. Half-medium exchanges with IL-2 medium took place on days 3 and 7. Sequencing used CD4+ T cells from PBMCs cultured without peptide, obtained before COVID-19 vaccination. The sequence came from a human donor who received a COVID-19 vaccine. The rearrangement links TRBV12-3 or TRBV12-4 to TRBJ1-1; tentatively, D is TRBD1 (5 bases). The CDR3 coding sequence is TGTGCCAGCAGTTTATGGGGACCTGAAGCTTTCTTT. Translated: CASSLWGPEAFF.